This T cell receptor beta chain derives from a study of breast tumors, draining lymph nodes, adjacent tissues. TCRdb analysed the multiplex PCR reads with MiXCR anew, one entry per CDR3 protein. The sample holds some 250,000 distinct CDR3 sequences, around 35% seen once. Samples came from axillary lymph nodes draining the breast cancer. This CDR3 is built from 14 residues. The germline gives CDR1 LGHDT, CDR2 YNNKEL (reference sequence). V dropped 2 bases and J dropped 7 bases, with 12 bases sitting between them. This clonotype came up a few times. Sample: axillary lymph node tissue. The sequence derives from a female donor with breast cancer. Some clones in this sample may be carry-over from other donors' samples. The J gene is TRBJ2-1, the V gene TRBV3-1; a possible D gene is TRBD2 (5 bases). CDR3 protein: CASSQRLWENEQFF. The DNA of the CDR3 is TGTGCCAGCAGCCAAAGGCTATGGGAGAATGAGCAGTTCTTC.